This T cell receptor (beta chain) was observed in a study of beta chain features in type 1 diabetes. Study-level findings and limits: In all four CD4+ subsets, TCRB CDR3 length was significantly, moderately reduced in type 1 diabetes. Compared with healthy donors, patients appeared to share more similar naive, central memory and regulatory TCRB repertoires.

Reverse transcribing all isolated RNA meant expressed TCRB transcripts were sequenced. The table came from immunoSEQ multiplex PCR; TCRdb's copy has only in-frame clones and leaves some out. The sample lists 350,000 to 400,000 clones, approximately 12% occurring once. Regarding this clone: What it binds is not known.

The sequence derives from a young woman with type 1 diabetes. The specimen sequenced was naive CD4+ T cells from blood.

DNA for the CDR3: TGTGCCAGCTCACCCAGACAGGCTGAAGCTTTCTTT. As protein: CASSPRQAEAFF. The chain recombines TRBV18 with TRBJ1-1, with a possible D match to TRBD1 (6 bases). Germline assignment: CDR1 KGHSH and CDR2 LQKENI. The CDR3 sequence is 12 residues long. V was cut by 3 bases and J by 6 bases, with 8 bases left in between.